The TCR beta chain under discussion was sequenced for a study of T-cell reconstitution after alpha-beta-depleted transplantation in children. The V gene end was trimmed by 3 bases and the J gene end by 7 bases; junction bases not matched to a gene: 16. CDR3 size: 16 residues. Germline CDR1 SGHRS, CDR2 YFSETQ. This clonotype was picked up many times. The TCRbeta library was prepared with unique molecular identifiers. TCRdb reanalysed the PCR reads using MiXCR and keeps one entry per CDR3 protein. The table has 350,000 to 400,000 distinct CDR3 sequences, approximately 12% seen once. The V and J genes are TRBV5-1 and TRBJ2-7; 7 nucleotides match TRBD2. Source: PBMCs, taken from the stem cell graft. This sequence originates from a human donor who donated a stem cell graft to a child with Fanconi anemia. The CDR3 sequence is CASSSEVGRGAGEQYF. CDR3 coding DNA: TGCGCCAGCAGCTCCGAGGTGGGGAGGGGAGCGGGGGAGCAGTACTTC.